A few counts support the clone carrying this TCR beta chain. Its cognate antigen is unknown. The data were obtained in a study of cytomegalovirus exposure and HLA in healthy donors. Overall study findings and caveats: Most likely, a cluster of highly shared sequence variants arose as a sequencing artifact. TCR beta sequences reportedly predicted the HLA-A and HLA-B alleles of most subjects accurately.

Samples came from healthy bone marrow donors. The PCR employed 60 Vbeta primers together with 13 Jbeta primers. Libraries were prepared by immunoSEQ multiplex PCR; TCRdb keeps only in-frame clonotypes and omits some of them. Of 200,000 to 250,000 clones in the sample, more than 60% were seen once. The sequence was collected from a man aged 50-59 years in good health and CMV-seronegative. Sequencing was carried out using PBMCs.

CDR3: CASSLTRRGGVAELFF. Written as DNA, the CDR3 is TGTGCCAGCAGTTTAACCCGCCGAGGGGGGGTTGCTGAACTGTTTTTT. J is TRBJ1-4 and V is TRBV27, with D perhaps matching TRBD1 (6 bases). Trimming removed 2 bases at V and 12 bases at J, with 22 bases between. This CDR3 is built from 16 residues. Germline-derived CDR1 and CDR2 are MNHEY and SMNVEV (reference sequence).